This T cell receptor (beta chain) was documented in a study of T cell changes during pregnancy in multiple sclerosis (dated by TCRdb to between 2018 and 2020). About the study as a whole: In women with multiple sclerosis, the researchers looked at how the T cell repertoire shifted as pregnancy progressed.

To note about this clone: It has no known antigen specificity. Base quality data are lacking; no much larger clone is found one base away.

Library preparation was by the immunoSEQ multiplex PCR assay. The immuneACCESS repertoire file appears here via TCRdb, limited to in-frame rearrangements. These files lack a portion of the clones; in checked studies, under half of the deficit traces to unresolved V genes, and the cause of the others is not known. This sample lists roughly 18,000 clones; around nine tenths were detected once. Approximately 5% of the sample belongs to the ten largest clones. V and J lose 3 bases and 6 bases, and a span of 11 bases separates them. CDR3 length: 14 amino acids, cysteine to phenylalanine. The DNA shown is the 42-base CDR3, in frame from base 1. CDR1 SEHNR and CDR2 FQNEAQ were looked up in the germline V gene (reference sequence).

The chain is encoded by TRBV7-9 joined to TRBJ1-4, with TRBD1 tentatively as D gene (5 bases match). This clonotype was sampled from a female donor in good health, enrolled as a control in a pregnancy study. This specimen was CD8+ T cells from peripheral blood mononuclear cells, taken after pregnancy. The DNA reads as follows: TGTGCCAGCAGCTTCGTAGGAGGGGATGAAAAACTGTTTTTT. It specifies CASSFVGGDEKLFF.